This is a list of T cell receptor beta chains from one sample in a study of Graves' ophthalmopathy and Graves' hyperthyroidism. Via MiXCR, TCRdb re-called the multiplex PCR reads, giving one row per CDR3 protein. The sample lists about 620,000 distinct CDR3 sequences, about 20% occurring once. The sequenced material came from peripheral blood. All receptors derive from a woman in her late teens or twenties with stable Graves' hyperthyroidism. Some clones in this sample may be carry-over from other donors' samples. CDR3s include the opening cysteine and the closing phenylalanine or tryptophan. The D gene is left open where the match is weak. Not every row has a clone size; where given, it reads once, few, many or a size class.

clone size,D gene,V gene,J gene,CDR3 protein,CDR3 DNA
many,.,TRBV19,TRBJ2-7,CAKVYRSFHEQYF,TGTGCCAAAGTTTACCGTAGCTTTCACGAGCAGTACTTC
many,.,TRBV25-1,TRBJ2-7,CASSDADSYEQYF,TGTGCCAGCAGTGACGCAGACAGCTACGAGCAGTACTTC
many,.,TRBV9,TRBJ2-7,CASSLAPDVYEQYF,TGTGCCAGCAGCTTGGCCCCGGACGTATACGAGCAGTACTTC
many,TRBD1,TRBV2,TRBJ1-2,CASILSGTDYGYTF,TGTGCCAGCATTCTCTCCGGGACAGACTATGGCTACACCTTC
.,.,TRBV20-1,TRBJ2-7,CSAKDGDEEVEQYF,TGCAGTGCTAAGGACGGGGATGAAGAGGTCGAGCAGTACTTC
.,.,TRBV6-1,TRBJ2-3,CASSEGTPHDTQYF,TGTGCCAGCAGTGAAGGGACTCCTCATGATACGCAGTATTTT
.,.,TRBV20-1,TRBJ1-5,CSARETRSNQPQHF,TGCAGTGCTAGAGAGACCCGATCCAATCAGCCCCAGCATTTT
many,.,TRBV5-1,TRBJ1-2,CASSPPRDISIGYTF,TGCGCCAGCAGCCCACCCCGGGACATATCTATTGGCTACACCTTC
many,.,TRBV12-3/TRBV12-4,TRBJ1-5,CASSLKGVGNQPQHF,TGTGCCAGCAGTTTAAAAGGGGTAGGCAATCAGCCCCAGCATTTT
many,.,TRBV12-3/TRBV12-4,TRBJ1-5,CASSKGRSNQPQHF,TGTGCCAGCTCAAAGGGCCGTAGCAATCAGCCCCAGCATTTT
many,.,TRBV7-2,TRBJ1-1,CASSLVGHTEAFF,TGTGCCAGCAGCTTAGTAGGGCACACTGAAGCTTTCTTT
.,.,TRBV6-1,TRBJ2-7,CASSELRLGEQYF,TGTGCCAGCAGTGAACTTCGGCTGGGCGAGCAGTACTTC
many,.,TRBV20-1,TRBJ1-3,CSATGGGAGNTIYF,TGCAGTGCTACCGGAGGGGGGGCCGGAAACACCATATATTTT